These 6 T cell receptor beta chains were sequenced from one sample in a study of T-cell memory formation after mild COVID-19. TCRdb independently ran MiXCR on the 5' RACE reads; one entry per CDR3 protein. The table has hundreds of thousands of distinct CDR3 sequences, about 20% seen once; the top ten hold about 12%. Sample: PBMCs or a T cell subset sorted from them (not recorded which). These receptors all stem from an adult woman who had mild COVID-19 (a few samples of this study predate the infection). Cell type and time point are not known.

The V call is TRBV2, the J call TRBJ2-7; D is possibly TRBD1 (6 bases). This CDR3 has 12 amino acids. Per the germline V gene, CDR1 is SNHLY and CDR2 is FYNNEI. The V gene lost 5 bases and the J gene lost 3 bases, with 8 bases spanning the gap. The CDR3 bases are TGTGCCAGCAGTTCGGGACACTACGAGCAGTACTTC. Amino acids: CASSSGHYEQYF.

This chain joins TRBV6-1 and TRBJ1-2; perhaps TRBD1 as D (5 bases). The V gene's germline CDR1 is MNHNS and CDR2 SASEGT. The CDR3 consists of 13 residues. V dropped 3 bases and J dropped 3 bases, with 8 bases sitting between them. This CDR3 reads CASSDEGYYGYTF. The CDR3 nucleotides are TGTGCCAGCAGTGATGAGGGGTACTATGGCTACACCTTC.

This clonotype was counted between two and nine times. This sequence joins TRBV27 and TRBJ2-2; 7 nucleotides match TRBD1. The trim removed 6 bases at V and 4 bases at J, leaving 11 bases unmatched. This CDR3 has 16 amino acids. CDR1 and CDR2 from the germline V gene are MNHEY and SMNVEV (reference sequence). The CDR3 loop is CASRMGQRSITGELFF. The CDR3 bases are TGTGCCAGCAGAATGGGACAGCGGTCCATCACCGGGGAGCTGTTTTTT.

The chain is built from TRBV15 and TRBJ2-6; D gene unclear. Per germline, CDR1 LNHNV and CDR2 YYDKDF (reference sequence). Trimming shortened V by 3 bases and J by 0 bases, and 9 bases separated the two germline ends. CDR3 length: 16 amino acids. The CDR3 DNA reads TGTGCCACCAGCAGGATCTTTCTCTCTGGGGCCAACGTCCTGACTTTC. It is translated as CATSRIFLSGANVLTF.

This clonotype was found a few times. A junction boundary mismatches the germline segment, possibly from a read error. The chain joins TRBV2 to TRBJ2-1, with D possibly called TRBD1 or TRBD2 (5 bases each). From germline, CDR1 is SNHLY and CDR2 FYNNEI. CDR3 length equals 11 residues. CDR3 sequence (DNA): TGTGCCAGCGCCAAGACGGGACCTCAGTTATTC. Translating gives CASAKTGPQLF.

This clonotype occurred a few times. The CDR3 spells CASSSGWGYEQYF. The CDR3 coding sequence is TGTGCCAGCAGCTCGGGCTGGGGTTACGAGCAGTACTTC. V gene TRBV7-3 combines with J gene TRBJ2-7; D gene ambiguous. Deletions cut 4 bases from V and 4 bases from J, with 11 bases between. CDR1 is SGHTA, CDR2 FQGTGA, per germline. CDR3 length equals 13 residues.